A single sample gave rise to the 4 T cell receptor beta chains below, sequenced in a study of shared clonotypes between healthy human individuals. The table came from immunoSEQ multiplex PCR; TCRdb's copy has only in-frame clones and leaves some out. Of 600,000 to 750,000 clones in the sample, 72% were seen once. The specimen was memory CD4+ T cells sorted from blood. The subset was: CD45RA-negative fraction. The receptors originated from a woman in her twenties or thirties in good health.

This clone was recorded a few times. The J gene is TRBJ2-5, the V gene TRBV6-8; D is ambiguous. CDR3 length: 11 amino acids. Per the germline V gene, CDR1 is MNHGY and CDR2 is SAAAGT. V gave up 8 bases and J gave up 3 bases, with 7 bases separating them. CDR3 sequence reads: CASGGKETQYF. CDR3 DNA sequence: TGTGCCAGCGGCGGTAAAGAGACCCAGTACTTC.

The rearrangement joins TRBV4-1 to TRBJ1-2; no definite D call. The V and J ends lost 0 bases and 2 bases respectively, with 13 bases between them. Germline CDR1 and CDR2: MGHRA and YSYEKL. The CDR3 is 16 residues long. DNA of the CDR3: TGCGCCAGCAGCCAAGACAGGACCACCTTGAACTATGGCTACACCTTC. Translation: CASSQDRTTLNYGYTF.

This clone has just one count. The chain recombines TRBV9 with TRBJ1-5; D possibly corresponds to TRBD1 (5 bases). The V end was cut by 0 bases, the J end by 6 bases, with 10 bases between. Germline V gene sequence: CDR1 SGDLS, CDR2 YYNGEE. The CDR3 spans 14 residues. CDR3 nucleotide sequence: TGTGCCAGCAGCGTAGGCGGGGGGGGTCAGCCCCAGCATTTT. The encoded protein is CASSVGGGGQPQHF.

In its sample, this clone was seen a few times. CDR3 residues: CASSPMGQGATGELFF. CDR3 coding DNA: TGTGCCAGCTCACCAATGGGACAGGGGGCCACCGGGGAGCTGTTTTTT. This chain joins TRBV18 and TRBJ2-2; 12 bases are a match to TRBD1. V lost 2 bases and J lost 4; bases outside the gene matches: 2. Germline CDR1 KGHSH, CDR2 LQKENI. The CDR3 is 16 amino acids.